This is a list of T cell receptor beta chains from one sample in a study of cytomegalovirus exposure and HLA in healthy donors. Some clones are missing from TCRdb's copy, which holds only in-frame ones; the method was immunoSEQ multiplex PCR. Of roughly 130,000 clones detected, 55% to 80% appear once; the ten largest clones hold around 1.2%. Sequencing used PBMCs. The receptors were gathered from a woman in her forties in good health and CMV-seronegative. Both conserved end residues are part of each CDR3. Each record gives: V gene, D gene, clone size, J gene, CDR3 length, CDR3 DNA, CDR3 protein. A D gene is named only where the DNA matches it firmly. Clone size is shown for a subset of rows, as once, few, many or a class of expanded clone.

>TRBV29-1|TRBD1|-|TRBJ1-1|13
TGCAGCGTTGATCCCGGACAGGAGATGATTGCTTTCTTT
CSVDPGQEMIAFF
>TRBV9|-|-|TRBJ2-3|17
TGTGCCAGCAGCGCCAATCCCAGGGATCAGAGCACAGATACGCAGTATTTT
CASSANPRDQSTDTQYF
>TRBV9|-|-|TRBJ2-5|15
TGTGCCAGCAGCGCCAACCCTGCGGCCCAAGAGACCCAGTACTTC
CASSANPAAQETQYF
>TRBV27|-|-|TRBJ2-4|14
TGTGCCAGCAAATCTACCCCTATAGGGGGCATTCAGTACTTC
CASKSTPIGGIQYF
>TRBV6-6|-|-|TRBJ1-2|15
TGTGCCAGCAGTTACGGAACGGACATTTTCTATGGCTACACCTTC
CASSYGTDIFYGYTF
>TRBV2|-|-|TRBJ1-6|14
TGTGCCAGCGTAGGGACAAGTCTGAATTCACCCCTCCACTTT
CASVGTSLNSPLHF
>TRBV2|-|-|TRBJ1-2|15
TGTGCCAGCAGCTTCGACTGGGAGGCTAACTATGGCTACACCTTC
CASSFDWEANYGYTF
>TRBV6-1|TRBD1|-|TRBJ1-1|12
TGTGCCAGCACCCCAGGCGAGGGGGCTGCTTTCTTT
CASTPGEGAAFF
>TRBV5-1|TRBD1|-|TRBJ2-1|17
TGCGCCAGCAGCCCAGACAGGGGGCTAAGCTCCTACAATGAGCAGTTCTTC
CASSPDRGLSSYNEQFF
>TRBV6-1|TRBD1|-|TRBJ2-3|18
TGTGCCAGCAGTGCCCATCTAAAACCGGGACAGGGCACAGATACGCAGTATTTT
CASSAHLKPGQGTDTQYF
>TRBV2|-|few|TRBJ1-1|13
TGTGCCAGCACGGGGGGAGCCGGCACTGAAGCTTTCTTT
CASTGGAGTEAFF
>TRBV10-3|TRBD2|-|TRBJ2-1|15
TGTGCCAGCAGGTTCGGACTAGCGGAGGACAATGAGCAGTTCTTC
CASRFGLAEDNEQFF
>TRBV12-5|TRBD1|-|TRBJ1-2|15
TGTGCTAGTGGTTTCCTCCGGACAGGGAGTTATGGCTACACCTTC
CASGFLRTGSYGYTF
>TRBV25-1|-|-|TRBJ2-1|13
TGTGCCAGCAGCCCCGAGGCTTACAATGAGCAGTTCTTC
CASSPEAYNEQFF
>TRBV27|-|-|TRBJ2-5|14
TGTGCCAGCAGTTTACGGTTGGGGGGTGAGACCCAGTACTTC
CASSLRLGGETQYF
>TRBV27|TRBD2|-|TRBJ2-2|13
TGTGCCAGCAGACTAGCGGGGGGAGGGGAGCTGTTTTTT
CASRLAGGGELFF
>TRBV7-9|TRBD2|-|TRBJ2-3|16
TGTGCCAGCTCAGCTGAGCGGGGGGGCGTCGCAGATACGCAGTATTTT
CASSAERGGVADTQYF
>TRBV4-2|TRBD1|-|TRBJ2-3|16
TGTGCCAGCAGCCAAGAGGGGGGACAGGCCACAGATACGCAGTATTTT
CASSQEGGQATDTQYF
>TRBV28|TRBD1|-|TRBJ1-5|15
TGTGCCAGCAGTTTCCCCGACAGGGTTACTCAGCCCCAGCATTTT
CASSFPDRVTQPQHF
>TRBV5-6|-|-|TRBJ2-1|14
TGTGCCAGCAGCCCCAGTCCGGGACAAAAAAGGAAGTTCTTC
CASSPSPGQKRKFF
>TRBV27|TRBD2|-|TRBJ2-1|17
TGTGCCAGCAGTTTTTCAGGGTTAGCGGGGGGTAGCGATGAGCAGTTCTTC
CASSFSGLAGGSDEQFF
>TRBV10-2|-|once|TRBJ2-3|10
TGCGCCAGCGGCGGAGATACGCAGTATTTT
CASGGDTQYF
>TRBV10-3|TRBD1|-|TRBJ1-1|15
TGTGCCATCAGTGCCTACGACAGGGAGAACACTGAAGCTTTCTTT
CAISAYDRENTEAFF